The TCR beta chain described here comes from a study of early T cells in non-severe SARS-CoV-2 infection. On the study more broadly: From unsorted whole blood, bulk RNA was sequenced, and the chains remained unpaired. Study-wide results and limits: Anti-spike CD8 responses were favored in VDJdb matching, and private and CD4 specificities were missed.

Individual cDNA molecules received unique molecular identifiers during library preparation. A single record per CDR3 protein comes from TCRdb applying MiXCR to the 5' RACE reads. The sample holds 45,000 to 50,000 distinct CDR3 sequences; around 5.6% are singletons and the top ten take around 4.1%. This clonotype was observed at least ten times. Its specificity is not known. V dropped 4 bases and J dropped 1 base, with 4 bases sitting between them. This CDR3 is built from 12 residues. This clonotype originated in an adult who was a healthcare worker with PCR-confirmed SARS-CoV-2 infection or an uninfected control (not recorded which). The sequencing input was whole blood. The chain recombines TRBV12-3 or TRBV12-4 with TRBJ2-5; no clear D. The CDR3 spells CASSYSQETQYF. For the CDR3, the DNA is TGTGCCAGCAGTTACAGCCAAGAGACCCAGTACTTC.